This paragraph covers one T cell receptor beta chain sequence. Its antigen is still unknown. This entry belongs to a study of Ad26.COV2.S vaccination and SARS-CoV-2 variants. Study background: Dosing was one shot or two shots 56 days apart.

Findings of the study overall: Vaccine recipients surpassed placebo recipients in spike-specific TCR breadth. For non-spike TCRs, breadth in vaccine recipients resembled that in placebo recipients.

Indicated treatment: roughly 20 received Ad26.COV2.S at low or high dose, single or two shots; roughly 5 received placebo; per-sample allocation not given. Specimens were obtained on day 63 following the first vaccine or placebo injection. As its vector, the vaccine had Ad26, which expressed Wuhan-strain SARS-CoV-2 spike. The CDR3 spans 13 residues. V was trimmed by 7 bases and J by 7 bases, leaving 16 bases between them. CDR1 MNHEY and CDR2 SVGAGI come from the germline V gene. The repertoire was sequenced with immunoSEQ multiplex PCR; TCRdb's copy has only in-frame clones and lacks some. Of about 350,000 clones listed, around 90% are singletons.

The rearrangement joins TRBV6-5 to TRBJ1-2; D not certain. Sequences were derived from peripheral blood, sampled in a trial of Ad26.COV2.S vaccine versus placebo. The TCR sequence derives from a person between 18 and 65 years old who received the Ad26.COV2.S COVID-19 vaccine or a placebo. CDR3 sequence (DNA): TGTGCCAGCACCGACACGGGGATCGGTGGCTACACCTTC. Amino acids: CASTDTGIGGYTF.